The clone carrying this T cell receptor beta chain was found once. The sample comes from a study of blood T cell repertoires in COVID-19. Study at large: COVID-19 samples from acute and convalescent phases originated in the United States, Italy and Spain.

In the original analysis: Nucleated cell number was recorded as an estimate derived from reference gene primer amplification. Sequencing was performed with immunoSEQ multiplex PCR; in TCRdb, only in-frame clones are kept and a portion is missing. V, J and clone size reflect that table, while D and trimming were determined from the DNA. The sample carries approximately 390,000 clones, roughly 89% recorded once. V lost 3 bases, J lost 7 bases, and 12 bases stayed unmatched. The CDR3 spans 16 residues. CDR1 is KGHSH and CDR2 is LQKENI in the germline V gene. This receptor was taken from a woman aged 50 to 60 who had recovered from COVID-19. Sequenced input: PBMCs or T cells enriched from blood (not recorded which). The chain uses TRBV18 and TRBJ1-3, with 7 bases that match TRBD1. CDR3 loop: CASSPTPPGGFNTIYF. CDR3 DNA: TGTGCCAGCTCACCGACCCCGCCAGGGGGTTTCAACACCATATATTTT.